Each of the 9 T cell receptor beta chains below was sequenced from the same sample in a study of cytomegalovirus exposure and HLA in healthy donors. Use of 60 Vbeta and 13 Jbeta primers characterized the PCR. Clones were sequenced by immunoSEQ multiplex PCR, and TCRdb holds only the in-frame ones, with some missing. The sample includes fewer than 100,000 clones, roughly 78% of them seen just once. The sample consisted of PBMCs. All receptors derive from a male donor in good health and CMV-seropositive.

CDR3 residues: CASSLTGTGGTYGYTF. CDR3 nucleotide sequence: TGTGCCAGCAGTTTAACCGGGACAGGGGGCACTTATGGCTACACCTTC. The rearrangement joins TRBV27 to TRBJ1-2, with TRBD1 matching over 12 bases. CDR1 MNHEY and CDR2 SMNVEV come from the germline V gene (reference sequence). The CDR3 has 16 residues. V lost 2 bases to trimming and J lost 5 bases; unmatched junction nucleotides: 6.

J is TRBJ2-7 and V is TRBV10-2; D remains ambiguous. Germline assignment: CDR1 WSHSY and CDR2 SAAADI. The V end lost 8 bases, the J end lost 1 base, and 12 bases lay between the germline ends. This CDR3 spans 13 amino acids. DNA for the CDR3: TGCGCCAGCCGGTCCGGAGCTTCCTACGAGCAGTACTTC. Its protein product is CASRSGASYEQYF.

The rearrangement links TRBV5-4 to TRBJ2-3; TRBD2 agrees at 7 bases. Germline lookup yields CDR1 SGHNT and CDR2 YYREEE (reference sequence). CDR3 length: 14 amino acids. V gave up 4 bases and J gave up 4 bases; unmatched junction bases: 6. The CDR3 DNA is TGTGCCAGCAGCAGGGGACGGGGGGCAGATACGCAGTATTTT. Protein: CASSRGRGADTQYF.

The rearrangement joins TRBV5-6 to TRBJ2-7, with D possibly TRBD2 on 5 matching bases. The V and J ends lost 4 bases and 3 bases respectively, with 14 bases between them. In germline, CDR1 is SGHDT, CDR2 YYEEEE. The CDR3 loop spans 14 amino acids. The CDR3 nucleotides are TGTGCCAGCAGCCGGGGTGTTTCCAACTACGAGCAGTACTTC. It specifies CASSRGVSNYEQYF. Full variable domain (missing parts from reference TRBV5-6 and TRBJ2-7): DAGVTQSPTHLIKTRGQQVTLRCSPKSGHDTVSWYQQALGQGPQFIFQYYEEEERQRGNFPDRFSGHQFPNYSSELNVNALLLGDSALYLCASSRGVSNYEQYFGPGTRLTVT.

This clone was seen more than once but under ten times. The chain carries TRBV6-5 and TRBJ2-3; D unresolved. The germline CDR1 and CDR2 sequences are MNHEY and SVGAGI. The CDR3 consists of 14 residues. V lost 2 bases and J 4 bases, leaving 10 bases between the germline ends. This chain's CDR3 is CASSYVLGADTQYF. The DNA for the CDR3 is TGTGCCAGCAGTTACGTTCTCGGAGCAGATACGCAGTATTTT.

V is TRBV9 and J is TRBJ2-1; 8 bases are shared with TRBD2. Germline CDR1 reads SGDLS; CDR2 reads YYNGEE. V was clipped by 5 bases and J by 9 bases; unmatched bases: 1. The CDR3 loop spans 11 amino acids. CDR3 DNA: TGTGCCAGCAGGGCGGGAGGTGAGCAGTTCTTC. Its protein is CASRAGGEQFF.

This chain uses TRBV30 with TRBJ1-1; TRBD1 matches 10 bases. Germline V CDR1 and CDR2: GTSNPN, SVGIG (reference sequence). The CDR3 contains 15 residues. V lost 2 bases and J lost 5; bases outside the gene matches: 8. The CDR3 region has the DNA TGTGCCTGGAGTTTTCTGGACAGGGGGTGGACTGAAGCTTTCTTT. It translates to CAWSFLDRGWTEAFF.

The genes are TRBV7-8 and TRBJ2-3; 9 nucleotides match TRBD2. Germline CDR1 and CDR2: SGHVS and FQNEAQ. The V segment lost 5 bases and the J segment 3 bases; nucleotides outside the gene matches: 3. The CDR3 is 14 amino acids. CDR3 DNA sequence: TGTGCCAGCAGCCTACTAGCGGGTACAGATACGCAGTATTTT. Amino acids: CASSLLAGTDTQYF.

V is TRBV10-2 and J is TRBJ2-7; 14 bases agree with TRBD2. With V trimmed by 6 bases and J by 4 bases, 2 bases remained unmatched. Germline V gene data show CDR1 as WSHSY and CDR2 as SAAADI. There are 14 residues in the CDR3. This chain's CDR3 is CASRGLAGAYEQYF. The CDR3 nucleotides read TGCGCCAGCAGGGGACTAGCGGGAGCTTACGAGCAGTACTTC.